Below, 26 T cell receptor beta chains from the same sample are listed, as sequenced in a study of early T cells in non-severe SARS-CoV-2 infection. Via MiXCR, TCRdb re-called the 5' RACE reads, giving one row per CDR3 protein. The sample gives under 90,000 distinct CDR3 sequences, about 13% of which show up once; 6% is in the top ten. Sequencing was done on a sample of whole blood. The origin of the receptors is an adult who was a healthcare worker with PCR-confirmed SARS-CoV-2 infection or an uninfected control (not recorded which).

This clonotype occurred a few times. The rearrangement joins TRBV28 to TRBJ2-5; D is uncertain. This CDR3 has 16 residues. The germline V gene encodes CDR1 MDHEN and CDR2 SYDVKM. Trimming took 5 bases from V and 4 from J, leaving 20 bases between them. CDR3 in DNA: TGTGCCAGCAGTCTATACGACCCCTCAGCACGAGAGACCCAGTACTTC. Translating gives CASSLYDPSARETQYF.

V gene TRBV29-1 combines with J gene TRBJ1-2; weak D call: TRBD1 (6 bases). This CDR3 contains 13 residues. In germline, CDR1 is SQVTM, CDR2 ANQGSEA. V gave up 7 bases and J gave up 0 bases, with 12 bases separating them. The CDR3 spells CSAVQGANYGYTF. The CDR3 region has the DNA TGCAGCGCTGTACAGGGAGCTAACTATGGCTACACCTTC.

This clonotype was found a few times. The CDR3 DNA sequence: TGTGCCAGCAGGGGATCGAGGGGGAGAACCTACAATGAGCAGTTCTTC. It codes for CASRGSRGRTYNEQFF. V usage is TRBV7-2 and J usage is TRBJ2-1; D may be TRBD1 (6 bases). Germline CDR1 SGHTA, CDR2 FQGNSA. The CDR3 length is 16 residues. Trimming stripped 6 bases from V and 2 bases from J, with 17 bases between.

This clonotype was seen a few times. The chain joins TRBV25-1 to TRBJ2-5; D possibly corresponds to TRBD2 (6 bases). Germline values: CDR1 MGHDK, CDR2 SYGVNS. There are 16 residues in the CDR3. The V end lost 8 bases, the J end lost 6 bases, and 25 bases lay between the germline ends. CDR3 bases: TGTGCCAGCGGCGGGGATGCCGGCAGGGAGATACAGACCCAGTACTTC. It encodes CASGGDAGREIQTQYF.

V is TRBV5-4 and J is TRBJ2-2; perhaps TRBD2 as D (6 bases). This CDR3 comprises 14 residues. V dropped 3 bases and J dropped 3 bases, with 9 bases sitting between them. Per germline, CDR1 SGHNT and CDR2 YYREEE (reference sequence). The CDR3 spells CASSSEGYTGELFF. The DNA for the CDR3 is TGTGCCAGCAGCTCGGAGGGGTACACCGGGGAGCTGTTTTTT.

This clonotype was seen at least ten times. This chain connects TRBV9 to TRBJ1-1; D remains ambiguous. This CDR3 region has 13 residues. Trimming shortened V by 3 bases and J by 0 bases, and 6 bases separated the two germline ends. Germline V CDR1 and CDR2: SGDLS, YYNGEE. In nucleotides, the CDR3 is TGTGCCAGCAGCGGACATATGAACACTGAAGCTTTCTTT. Protein product: CASSGHMNTEAFF.

This clonotype turned up a few times. The chain carries TRBV7-9 and TRBJ2-7; 8 nucleotides match TRBD1. The CDR3 has 14 residues. CDR1 and CDR2 (germline): SEHNR, FQNEAQ (reference sequence). Trimming at V came to 6 bases and at J to 3 bases, leaving 7 bases not matched to a gene. This CDR3 reads CASRNRGEDYEQYF. CDR3 in DNA: TGTGCCAGCAGGAACAGGGGGGAGGACTACGAGCAGTACTTC.

This clonotype came up a few times. In DNA form, the CDR3 reads TGTGCCAGCAGTTTTCGGGCGCTAAATGAGCAGTTCTTC. This gives the protein CASSFRALNEQFF. This chain uses TRBV12-3 or TRBV12-4 with TRBJ2-1, with D uncertain. V was shortened by 3 bases and J by 7 bases, with 10 bases between the two germline ends. The CDR3 totals 13 residues.

The V call is TRBV28, the J call TRBJ1-5, with a tentative D call TRBD1 (6 bases). CDR1 is MDHEN, CDR2 SYDVKM, per germline. The CDR3 is 13 amino acids. Trimming shortened V by 9 bases and J by 4 bases, and 13 bases separated the two germline ends. The CDR3: CASIRGQNQPQHF. DNA of the CDR3: TGTGCCAGTATCCGGGGGCAGAATCAGCCCCAGCATTTT.

The chain combines TRBV7-2 with TRBJ1-6; TRBD1 is a possible D gene (5 bases). CDR3 length: 16 amino acids. Looked up from germline, CDR1 is SGHTA and CDR2 is FQGNSA. V lost 0 bases and J lost 6, with 12 bases in between. DNA of the CDR3: TGTGCCAGCAGCTTAGCCCCGGGACCTGTTAATTCACCCCTCCACTTT. Translation: CASSLAPGPVNSPLHF.

This clonotype has only a few counts. The chain recombines TRBV12-3 or TRBV12-4 with TRBJ2-7, with D possibly TRBD1 on 6 matching bases. The CDR3 is 15 amino acids. V was clipped by 6 bases and J by 4 bases, with 19 bases between them. The CDR3 DNA follows: TGTGCCAGCAGCCCCGTGGCGACAGGTCTATACGAGCAGTACTTC. Translating it yields CASSPVATGLYEQYF.

In its sample, this clonotype was seen a few times. This rearrangement joins TRBV5-1 to TRBJ1-4; the D gene is possibly TRBD1 (5 bases). V lost 7 bases, J lost 8 bases, and 15 bases lay in between. The CDR3 totals 13 residues. Germline V CDR1 and CDR2: SGHRS, YFSETQ. CDR3 in amino acids: CASGPLGGEKLFF. The DNA of the CDR3 is TGCGCCAGCGGCCCCCTCGGGGGAGAAAAACTGTTTTTT.

This chain links TRBV6-6 with TRBJ1-3, with TRBD1 as a possible D gene (5 bases). The CDR3 runs 15 residues. Per germline, CDR1 MNHNY and CDR2 SVGAGI (reference sequence). V shed 9 bases and J shed 0 bases, with 15 bases lying between them. CDR3 amino acids: CASWGLAHSGNTIYF. DNA for the CDR3: TGTGCCAGTTGGGGCCTGGCGCACTCTGGAAACACCATATATTTT.

With respect to this clonotype: Germline is not matched at one junction end, which may reflect a read error. Here the CDR3 DNA reads TGTGCCAGCTCTACCGGGGCGGCTGAAAACACCATATACTTT. As protein: CASSTGAAENTIYF. This chain joins TRBV28 and TRBJ1-3, with D possibly TRBD1 on 5 matching bases. The CDR3 runs 14 residues. Germline assignment: CDR1 MDHEN and CDR2 SYDVKM.

This clonotype was seen at least ten times. The chain employs TRBV9 and TRBJ1-1; maybe TRBD1 (5 bases). Germline CDR1 and CDR2: SGDLS and YYNGEE. This CDR3 spans 13 amino acids. V lost 3 bases, J lost 7 bases, and 13 bases lay in between. The CDR3 region is CASSGQGAYEAFF. The CDR3 bases are TGTGCCAGCAGCGGGCAGGGCGCTTATGAAGCTTTCTTT.

The chain's CDR3 is CASSPERLVRTAIQYF. CDR3 DNA: TGCGCCAGCAGTCCGGAAAGACTAGTGAGGACGGCCATTCAGTACTTC. This chain joins TRBV4-1 and TRBJ2-4; TRBD2 might be the D (6 bases). CDR1 and CDR2 from the germline V gene are MGHRA and YSYEKL. The CDR3 runs to 16 residues. Deletions cut 6 bases from V and 9 bases from J, with 24 bases between.

This clonotype was counted between two and nine times. The genes are TRBV10-3 and TRBJ1-2; TRBD1 is a possible D gene (6 bases). Germline assignment: CDR1 ENHRY and CDR2 SYGVKD. The CDR3 consists of 14 residues. V was clipped by 8 bases and J by 4 bases, with 17 bases between them. CDR3 coding DNA: TGTGCCATCCACCGAGGGGGGGCCCGCTATGGCTACACCTTC. Translated, it gives CAIHRGGARYGYTF.

This clonotype came up many times. The genes are TRBV10-3 and TRBJ1-1; D is perhaps TRBD1 (6 bases). V was cut by 3 bases and J by 8 bases, with 7 bases left in between. Germline loops: CDR1 ENHRY, CDR2 SYGVKD. The CDR3 is made up of 11 amino acids. CDR3 DNA sequence: TGTGCCATCAGTGATGGACAGGAAGCTTTCTTT. This codes for CAISDGQEAFF.

The chain carries TRBV29-1 and TRBJ1-4, with D hard to call. Trimming left V 4 bases short and J 0 bases short, with 3 bases between. Germline-derived CDR1 and CDR2 are SQVTM and ANQGSEA. The CDR3 contains 12 residues. CDR3 in DNA: TGCAGCGTTGGGGCAACTAATGAAAAACTGTTTTTT. Protein: CSVGATNEKLFF. The variable domain in full, completed from reference TRBV29-1 and TRBJ1-4, reads SAVISQKPSRDICQRGTSLTIQCQVDSQVTMMFWYRQQPGQSLTLIATANQGSEATYESGFVIDKFPISRPNLTFSTLTVSNMSPEDSSIYLCSVGATNEKLFFGSGTQLSVL.

Here the CDR3 reads CATGLLNTGELFF. The CDR3 bases are TGTGCCACCGGACTCTTGAACACCGGGGAGCTGTTTTTT. The chain employs TRBV2 and TRBJ2-2; D is perhaps TRBD2 (5 bases). CDR3 length equals 13 residues. From germline, CDR1 is SNHLY and CDR2 FYNNEI. V was shortened by 10 bases and J by 1 base, with 10 bases between the two germline ends.

V and J are TRBV6-2 or TRBV6-3 and TRBJ2-5, with TRBD1 matching over 7 bases. V was clipped by 6 bases and J by 5 bases; unmatched bases: 6. CDR1 and CDR2 from the germline V gene are MNHEY and SVGEGT. The CDR3 runs 13 residues. CDR3 sequence (DNA): TGTGCCAGCAGACTATGGACAGGCGAGACCCAGTACTTC. Translating gives CASRLWTGETQYF.

This clonotype came up many times. The genes are TRBV5-6 and TRBJ1-5, with D perhaps matching TRBD1 (6 bases). V was cut by 0 bases and J by 4 bases, with 14 bases left in between. Germline V CDR1 and CDR2: SGHDT, YYEEEE. The CDR3 covers 16 residues. CDR3 DNA sequence: TGTGCCAGCAGCTTGGCCGTTGGGGGCCGTAATCAGCCCCAGCATTTT. Its translation is CASSLAVGGRNQPQHF.

This clonotype was observed a few times. V gene TRBV4-1 combines with J gene TRBJ2-7; no clear D gene. V was clipped by 1 base and J by 3 bases, with 10 bases between them. This CDR3 has 14 residues. The germline V gene has CDR1 MGHRA and CDR2 YSYEKL. DNA for the CDR3: TGCGCCAGCAGCCAAGGGACGGTGGGCTACGAGCAGTACTTC. Translated, it gives CASSQGTVGYEQYF.

This clonotype was recorded a few times. The chain couples TRBV5-1 to TRBJ1-4, with 8 bases identical to TRBD1. The junction had 8 bases not matched to a gene; V was cut back by 4 bases and J by 6 bases. The CDR3 is 15 amino acids. CDR1 SGHRS and CDR2 YFSETQ come from the germline V gene. This CDR3 is CASSRGDRSDEKLFF. In DNA, the CDR3 is TGCGCCAGCAGCCGAGGGGACAGGTCGGATGAAAAACTGTTTTTT.

This clonotype was observed a few times. This rearrangement joins TRBV2 to TRBJ1-4; 7 bases agree with TRBD1. Germline V gives CDR1 SNHLY, CDR2 FYNNEI. CDR3 length equals 15 residues. The trim removed 7 bases at V and 8 bases at J, leaving 13 bases unmatched. CDR3 region: CASTPRSTGREKLFF. The CDR3 nucleotides read TGTGCCAGCACCCCCCGGTCGACAGGGCGGGAAAAACTGTTTTTT. The entire variable domain, with the rest obtained from reference TRBV2 and TRBJ1-4, is as follows: EPEVTQTPSHQVTQMGQEVILRCVPISNHLYFYWYRQILGQKVEFLVSFYNNEISEKSEIFDDQFSVERPDGSNFTLKIRSTKLEDSAMYFCASTPRSTGREKLFFGSGTQLSVL.

The V and J genes are TRBV7-9 and TRBJ1-2, with a possible D match to TRBD1 (5 bases). V was pared by 0 bases and J by 6 bases, with 8 bases between. The CDR3 sequence is 13 residues long. From germline, CDR1 is SEHNR and CDR2 FQNEAQ (reference sequence). The CDR3 nucleotides are TGTGCCAGCAGCTTAGCGGGGGAACATGGCTACACCTTC. Amino acid sequence: CASSLAGEHGYTF.